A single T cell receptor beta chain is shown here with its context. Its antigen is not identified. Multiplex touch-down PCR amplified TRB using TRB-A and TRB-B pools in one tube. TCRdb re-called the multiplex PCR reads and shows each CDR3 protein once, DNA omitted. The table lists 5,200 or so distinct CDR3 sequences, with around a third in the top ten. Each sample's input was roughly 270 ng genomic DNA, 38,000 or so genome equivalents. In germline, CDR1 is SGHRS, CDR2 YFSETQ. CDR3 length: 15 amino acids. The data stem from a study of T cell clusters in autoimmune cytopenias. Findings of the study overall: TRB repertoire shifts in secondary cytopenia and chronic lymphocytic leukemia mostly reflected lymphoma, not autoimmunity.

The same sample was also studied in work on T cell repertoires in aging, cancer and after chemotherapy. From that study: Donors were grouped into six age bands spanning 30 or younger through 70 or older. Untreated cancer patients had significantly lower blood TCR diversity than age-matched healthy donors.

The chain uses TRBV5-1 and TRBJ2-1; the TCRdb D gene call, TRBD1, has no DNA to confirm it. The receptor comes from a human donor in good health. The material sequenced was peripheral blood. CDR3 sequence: CASSWTGSSYNEQFF.